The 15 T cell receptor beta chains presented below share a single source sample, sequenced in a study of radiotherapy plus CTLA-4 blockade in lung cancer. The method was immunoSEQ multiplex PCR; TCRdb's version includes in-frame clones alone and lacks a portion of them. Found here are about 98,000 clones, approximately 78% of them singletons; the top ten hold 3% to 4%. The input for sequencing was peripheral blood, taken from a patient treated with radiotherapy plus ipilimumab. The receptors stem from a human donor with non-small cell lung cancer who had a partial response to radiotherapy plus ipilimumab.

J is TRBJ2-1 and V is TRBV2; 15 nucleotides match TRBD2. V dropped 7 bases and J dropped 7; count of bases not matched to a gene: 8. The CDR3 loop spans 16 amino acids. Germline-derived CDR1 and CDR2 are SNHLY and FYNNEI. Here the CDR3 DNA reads TGTGCCAGCATCGGACTAGCGGGAGGGCCGCGGAATGAGCAGTTCTTC. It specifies CASIGLAGGPRNEQFF.

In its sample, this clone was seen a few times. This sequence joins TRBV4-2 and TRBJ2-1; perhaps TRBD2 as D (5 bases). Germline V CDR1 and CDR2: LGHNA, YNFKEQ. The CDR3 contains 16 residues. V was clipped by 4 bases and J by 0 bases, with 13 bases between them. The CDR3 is CASSPNGEISYNEQFF. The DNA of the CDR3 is TGTGCCAGCAGCCCAAATGGGGAGATCTCCTACAATGAGCAGTTCTTC.

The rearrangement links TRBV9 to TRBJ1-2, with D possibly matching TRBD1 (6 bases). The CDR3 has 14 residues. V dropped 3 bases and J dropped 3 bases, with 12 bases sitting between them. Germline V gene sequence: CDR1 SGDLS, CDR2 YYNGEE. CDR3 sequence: CASSERTGYYGYTF. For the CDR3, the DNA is TGTGCCAGCAGCGAACGCACAGGGTACTATGGCTACACCTTC.

As DNA, the CDR3 is TGTGCCAGCAGTTACTCGAGCGGGGGTGAGCAGTTCTTC. Amino acids: CASSYSSGGEQFF. The V gene is TRBV6-6, the J gene TRBJ2-1, with 8 bases lining up with TRBD2. The CDR3 spans 13 residues. Germline CDR1 MNHNY, CDR2 SVGAGI (reference sequence). With V trimmed by 0 bases and J by 9 bases, 1 base remained unmatched.

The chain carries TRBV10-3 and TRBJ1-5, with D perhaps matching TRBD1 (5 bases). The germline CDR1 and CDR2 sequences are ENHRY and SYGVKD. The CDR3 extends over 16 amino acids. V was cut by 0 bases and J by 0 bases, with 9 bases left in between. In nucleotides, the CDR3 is TGTGCCATCAGTGAGTCCCCAGGACATAGCAATCAGCCCCAGCATTTT. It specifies CAISESPGHSNQPQHF.

CDR3 loop: CASSHPGHFPPDTQYF. DNA for the CDR3: TGTGCCAGCAGCCATCCGGGACACTTCCCACCAGATACGCAGTATTTT. This chain links TRBV7-9 with TRBJ2-3; D might be TRBD1 (6 bases). The ends were cut back, 5 bases at V and 4 bases at J, with 19 bases in the middle. Germline lookup yields CDR1 SEHNR and CDR2 FQNEAQ (reference sequence). The CDR3 consists of 16 residues.

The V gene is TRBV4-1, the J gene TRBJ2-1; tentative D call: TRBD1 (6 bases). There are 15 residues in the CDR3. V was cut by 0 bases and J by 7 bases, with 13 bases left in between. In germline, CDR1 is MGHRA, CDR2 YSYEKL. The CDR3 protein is CASSQDKQGWNEQFF. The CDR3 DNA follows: TGCGCCAGCAGCCAAGATAAGCAGGGGTGGAATGAGCAGTTCTTC.

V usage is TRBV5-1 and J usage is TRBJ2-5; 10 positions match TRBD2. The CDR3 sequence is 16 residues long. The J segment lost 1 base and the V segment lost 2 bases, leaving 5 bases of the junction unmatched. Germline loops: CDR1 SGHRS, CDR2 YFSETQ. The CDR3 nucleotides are TGCGCCAGCAGCTTTGGACTAGCGGAGCTCCAAGAGACCCAGTACTTC. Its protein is CASSFGLAELQETQYF.

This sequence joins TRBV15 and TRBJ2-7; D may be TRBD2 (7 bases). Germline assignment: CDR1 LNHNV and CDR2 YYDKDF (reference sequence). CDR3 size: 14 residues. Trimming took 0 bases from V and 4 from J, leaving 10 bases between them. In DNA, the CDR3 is TGTGCCACCAGCAGAGAAGGGGGGGCATACGAGCAGTACTTC. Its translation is CATSREGGAYEQYF.

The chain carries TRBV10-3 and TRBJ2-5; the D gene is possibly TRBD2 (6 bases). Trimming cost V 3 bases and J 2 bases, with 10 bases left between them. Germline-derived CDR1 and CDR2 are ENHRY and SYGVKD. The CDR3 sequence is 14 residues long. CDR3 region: CAISEGGLQETQYF. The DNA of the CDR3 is TGTGCCATCAGTGAAGGAGGGTTACAAGAGACCCAGTACTTC.

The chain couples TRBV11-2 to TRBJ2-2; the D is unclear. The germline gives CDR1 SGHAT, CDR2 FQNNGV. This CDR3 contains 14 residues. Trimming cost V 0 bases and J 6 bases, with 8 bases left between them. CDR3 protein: CASSLDRGAGELFF. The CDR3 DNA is TGTGCCAGCAGCTTAGATCGTGGAGCCGGGGAGCTGTTTTTT.

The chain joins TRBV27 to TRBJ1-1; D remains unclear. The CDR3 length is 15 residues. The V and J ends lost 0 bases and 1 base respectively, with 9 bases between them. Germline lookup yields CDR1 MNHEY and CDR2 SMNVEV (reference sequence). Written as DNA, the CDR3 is TGTGCCAGCAGTTTATCCCGAACAGAGAACACTGAAGCTTTCTTT. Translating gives CASSLSRTENTEAFF.

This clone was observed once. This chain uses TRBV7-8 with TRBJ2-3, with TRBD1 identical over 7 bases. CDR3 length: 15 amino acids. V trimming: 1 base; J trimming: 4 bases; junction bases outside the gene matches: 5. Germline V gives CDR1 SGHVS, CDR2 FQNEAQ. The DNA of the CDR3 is TGTGCCAGCAGCTTAGGACAGGGTTGGGCAGATACGCAGTATTTT. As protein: CASSLGQGWADTQYF.

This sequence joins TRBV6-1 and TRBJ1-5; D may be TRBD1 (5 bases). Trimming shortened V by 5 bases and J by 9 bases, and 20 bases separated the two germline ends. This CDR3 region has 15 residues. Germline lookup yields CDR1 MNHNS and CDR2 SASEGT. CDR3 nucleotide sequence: TGTGCCAGCAGTCAAAACCTGGACATTGCGCGGCCCCAGCATTTT. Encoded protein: CASSQNLDIARPQHF.

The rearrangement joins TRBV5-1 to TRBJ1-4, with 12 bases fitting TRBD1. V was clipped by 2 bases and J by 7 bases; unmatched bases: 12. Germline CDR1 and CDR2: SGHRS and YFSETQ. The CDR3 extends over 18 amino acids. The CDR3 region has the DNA TGCGCCAGCAGCTTAGGGACAGGGGGCAACATCGGGGGTGAAAAACTGTTTTTT. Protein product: CASSLGTGGNIGGEKLFF.